This TCR beta chain was captured by sequencing in a study of Graves' ophthalmopathy and Graves' hyperthyroidism. General observations from the study: Most thyroid clonotypes with frequency above 0.001 were detected in blood too. Using a 13-signature model, the authors split ophthalmopathy from stable hyperthyroidism, with around 89% sensitivity and roughly 83% specificity.

The CDR3 length is 16 residues. The germline gives CDR1 SNHLY, CDR2 FYNNEI. Trimming stripped 4 bases from V and 5 bases from J, with 21 bases between. Other autoimmune diseases, uncontrolled infections, pregnancy or lactation ruled patients out of participation. Remarks on this clonotype: Its antigen is not known.

The TCR beta CDR3 regions underwent amplification from RNA transcripts. Second-round multiplex PCR came after a first-round RT-PCR that employed HTBI primers. In TCRdb, the multiplex PCR reads were re-called with MiXCR into one record per CDR3 protein. The sample includes 660,000 or so distinct CDR3 sequences, roughly two fifths of them seen just once. The receptor was derived from an adult man with Graves' ophthalmopathy. Material: peripheral blood. The chain carries TRBV2 and TRBJ2-7; D not resolved. The CDR3 loop reads CASSAGQTPAVNEQYF. The CDR3 nucleotides are TGTGCCAGCAGTGCGGGCCAGACACCCGCCGTGAACGAGCAGTACTTC.